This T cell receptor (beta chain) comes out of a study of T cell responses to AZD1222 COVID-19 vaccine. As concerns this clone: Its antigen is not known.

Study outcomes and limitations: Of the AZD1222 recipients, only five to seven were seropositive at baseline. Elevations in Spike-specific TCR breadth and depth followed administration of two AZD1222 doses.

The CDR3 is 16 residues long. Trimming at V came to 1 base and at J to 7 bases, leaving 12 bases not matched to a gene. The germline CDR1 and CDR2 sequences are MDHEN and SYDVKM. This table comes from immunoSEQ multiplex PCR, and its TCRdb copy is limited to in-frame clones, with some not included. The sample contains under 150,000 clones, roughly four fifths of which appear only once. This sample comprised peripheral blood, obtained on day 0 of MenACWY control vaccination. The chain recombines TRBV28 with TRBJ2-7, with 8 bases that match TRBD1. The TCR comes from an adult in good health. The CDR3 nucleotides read TGTGCCAGCAGTTTATCGGCGACAGGGGCCCCTAGGGAGCAGTACTTC. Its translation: CASSLSATGAPREQYF.